This T cell receptor beta chain originates from a study of T cells after yellow fever vaccination. CDR3 length equals 20 residues. MiXCR, run by TCRdb on the 5' RACE reads, gives a single entry per CDR3 protein. The sample holds just under 85,000 distinct CDR3 sequences; 13% are singletons and the top ten take about 22%. Study conclusions and caveats: Though weaker, the secondary response peaked faster, on day 5 versus 15. Primary-vaccination clones mostly resurfaced post-booster (less than 98% CD4, roughly 90% CD8).

The sequences come from CD8+ T cells not binding an NS4B(214-222) dextramer, sorted from PBMCs, collected approximately 22 days after the first yellow fever vaccination. V and J are TRBV21-1 and TRBJ1-2; the table names TRBD1, a call not compared with the DNA. TRBV21-1 is shown as a pseudogene. This clonotype was obtained from a young man who received the YFV17D yellow fever vaccine. CDR3 nucleotide sequence: TGTGCCAGCAGCAAAAAAGGGTTCGGAAGGGGGAAAAGTGGCGACTATGGCTACACCTTC. It specifies CASSKKGFGRGKSGDYGYTF.